One T cell receptor (beta chain) is described in this entry. This could be a read error, since a much larger clone is one nucleotide away. The record originates from a study of shared clonotypes between healthy human individuals. Sequencing was performed with immunoSEQ multiplex PCR; in TCRdb, only in-frame clones are kept and a portion is missing. The top ten clones hold about 1.5% of a sample with under 1,100,000 clones, more than 60% of them seen once. There were no recent acute infections or vaccinations among the donors, who were healthy HIV-negative adults. Material: memory CD4+ T cells sorted from blood. Indicated subset: CD45RA-negative fraction. This sequence was found in a man between 18 and 29 years old in good health.

The CDR3 nucleotides read TGTGCCAGCAGCTTGGCCAGCTATGGCTACACCTTC. This codes for CASSLASYGYTF. The chain carries TRBV7-2 and TRBJ1-2; the D is unclear. V gave up 3 bases and J gave up 4 bases, with 6 bases separating them. The germline V gene has CDR1 SGHTA and CDR2 FQGNSA. CDR3 length: 12 residues.